This is a list of T cell receptor beta chains from one sample in a study of blood T cells in healthy people across ages. TCRdb reprocessed the 5' RACE reads with MiXCR, giving one entry per CDR3 protein. The top ten clones hold just over 4% of a sample with about 1.5 million distinct CDR3 sequences, roughly 43% of them seen once. The sequenced sample was blood. The receptors shown here come from a woman under 30 in good health. The CDR3 runs from the conserved cysteine through the conserved F or W. The D gene is left open where the match is weak. Rows may omit the clone size; those that give it use once, few, many or a size class.

J gene,clone size,V gene,D gene,CDR3 DNA,CDR3 protein
TRBJ1-4,-,TRBV6-6,TRBD1,TGTGCCAGCAGTGGGGGACAGGGGGTCGAAAAACTGTTTTTT,CASSGGQGVEKLFF
TRBJ2-7,-,TRBV5-6,TRBD1,TGTGCCAGCAGCTTCGGACAGGCGAGCTCCTACAATGAGCAGTACTTC,CASSFGQASSYNEQYF
TRBJ2-2,-,TRBV24-1,-,TGTGCCACTTCCCAGGGGCTCACCGGGGAGCTGTTTTTT,CATSQGLTGELFF
TRBJ2-5,-,TRBV7-9,-,TGTGCCAGCAGCTTACCGCGGGGACAAGTTTTCCACAATGAGCAGTACTTC,CASSLPRGQVFHNEQYF
TRBJ1-4,many,TRBV12-3/TRBV12-4,-,TGTGCCAGCAGTATAGGACGGGTAACTAATGAAAAACTGTTTTTT,CASSIGRVTNEKLFF
TRBJ2-3,-,TRBV27,-,TGTGCCAGCACCTTTCTCGGGTCTTCAGATACGCAGTATTTT,CASTFLGSSDTQYF
TRBJ2-1,few,TRBV12-3/TRBV12-4,-,TGTGCCAGCATGGACAGTCTCTACAATGAGCAGTTCTTC,CASMDSLYNEQFF
TRBJ2-5,-,TRBV11-2,-,TGTGCCAGCAGCCCTCGGAGAGGGGGTTCCCATGAGCAGTACTTC,CASSPRRGGSHEQYF
TRBJ1-1,few,TRBV7-9,-,TGTGCCAGCAGCTCTAAGTCGATGAACACTGAAGCTTTCTTT,CASSSKSMNTEAFF
TRBJ1-1,-,TRBV12-3/TRBV12-4,-,TGTGCCAGCAGTCGACAGAAGATGAACACTGAAGCTTTCTTT,CASSRQKMNTEAFF
TRBJ2-3,few,TRBV7-2,-,TGTGCCAGCAGCTTATTCTCGCGGTCCCCCACAGATACGCAGTATTTT,CASSLFSRSPTDTQYF
TRBJ2-5,once,TRBV12-3/TRBV12-4,-,TGTGCCAGCAGCCCCTACATAAACAATGAGCAGTACTTC,CASSPYINNEQYF
TRBJ2-7,-,TRBV20-1,-,TGCAGTGCTAGAGACGCCAGGGGCGTAGGCGAGCAGTACTTC,CSARDARGVGEQYF
TRBJ2-5,-,TRBV20-1,TRBD1,TGCAGTGCACCTAGACAGGGGTGGAATGAGCAGTACTTC,CSAPRQGWNEQYF
TRBJ2-7,-,TRBV7-7,-,TGCGCTAGCAGCTTCGGGGAGCGGGCCTACAATGAGCAGTACTTC,CASSFGERAYNEQYF
TRBJ2-5,-,TRBV3-1,TRBD2,TGTGCCAGCAGCCCCTGGACTAGCGGGGTGGAGACCCAGTACTTC,CASSPWTSGVETQYF